The sequence of this TCR beta chain was determined in a study of tissue T cells after allogeneic stem cell transplantation. Regarding the study as a whole: The patient cohort was small and clinically heterogeneous, with limited sampling depth. Only a limited share of tissue TCRs appeared in blood or spleen. Within patients, tissue anatomy strongly shaped TCR repertoire composition.

Notes on this clone: Its specificity is unknown. Mouse germline and gene names are used.

Sequenced by immunoSEQ multiplex PCR; TCRdb stores in-frame clones only, minus some. The sample contains 40,000 to 50,000 clones, around 66% of which appear only once. The sequence came from a pool of C57BL/6 mice in good health. Specimen: sorted cells pooled from one or two spleens.

The CDR3 spells CASMDRGKTLYF. The part of the CDR3 DNA that was read is TGTGCTAGCATGGACAGGGGAAAAACGCTGTAT. The genes are TRBV17 and TRBJ2-3, with 9 bases matching TRBD1. The read ends 1 residue before the CDR3 terminus; that terminus is restored from the germline J gene. The CDR3 consists of 12 residues. The trim removed 7 bases at V and 7 bases at J, leaving 3 bases unmatched. Per germline, CDR1 MNHDT and CDR2 YYDKIL. Based on the CDR3 plus reference TRBV17 and TRBJ2-3, the full variable domain is DTTVKQNPRYKLARVGKPVNLICSQTMNHDTMYWYQKKPNQAPKLLLFYYDKILNREADTFEKFQSSRPNNSFCSLYIGSAGLEYSAMYLCASMDRGKTLYFGSGTRLTVL.